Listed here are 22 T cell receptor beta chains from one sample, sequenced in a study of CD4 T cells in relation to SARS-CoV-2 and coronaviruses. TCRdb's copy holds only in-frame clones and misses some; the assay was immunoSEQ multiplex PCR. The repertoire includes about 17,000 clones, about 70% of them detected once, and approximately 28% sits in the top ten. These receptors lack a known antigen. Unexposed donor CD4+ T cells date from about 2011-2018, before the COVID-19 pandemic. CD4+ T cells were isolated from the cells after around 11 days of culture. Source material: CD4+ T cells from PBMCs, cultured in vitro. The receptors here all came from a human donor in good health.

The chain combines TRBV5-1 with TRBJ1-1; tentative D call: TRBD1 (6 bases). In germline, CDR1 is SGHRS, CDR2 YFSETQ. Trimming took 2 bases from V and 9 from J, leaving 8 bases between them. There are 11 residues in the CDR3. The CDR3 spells CASSFGQKAFF. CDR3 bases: TGCGCCAGCAGCTTTGGACAGAAAGCTTTCTTT.

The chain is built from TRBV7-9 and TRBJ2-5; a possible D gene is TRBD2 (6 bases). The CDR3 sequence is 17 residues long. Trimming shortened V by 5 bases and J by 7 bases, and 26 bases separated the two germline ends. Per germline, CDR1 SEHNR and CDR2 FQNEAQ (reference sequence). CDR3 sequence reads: CASSPTMTRDLRGTQYF. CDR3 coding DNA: TGTGCCAGCAGCCCTACGATGACTAGGGACCTACGGGGGACCCAGTACTTC.

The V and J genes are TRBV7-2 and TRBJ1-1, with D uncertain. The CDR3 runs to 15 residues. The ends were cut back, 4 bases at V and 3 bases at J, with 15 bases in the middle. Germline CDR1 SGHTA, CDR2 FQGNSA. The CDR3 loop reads CASSSQWAFYTEAFF. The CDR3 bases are TGTGCCAGCAGCTCCCAATGGGCCTTCTACACTGAAGCTTTCTTT.

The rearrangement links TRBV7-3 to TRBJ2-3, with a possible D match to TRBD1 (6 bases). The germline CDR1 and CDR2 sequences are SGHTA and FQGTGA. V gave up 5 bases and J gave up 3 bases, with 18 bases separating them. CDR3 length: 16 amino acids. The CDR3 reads CASSTGGQIWTDTQYF. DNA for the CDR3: TGTGCCAGCAGCACAGGCGGACAGATTTGGACAGATACGCAGTATTTT.

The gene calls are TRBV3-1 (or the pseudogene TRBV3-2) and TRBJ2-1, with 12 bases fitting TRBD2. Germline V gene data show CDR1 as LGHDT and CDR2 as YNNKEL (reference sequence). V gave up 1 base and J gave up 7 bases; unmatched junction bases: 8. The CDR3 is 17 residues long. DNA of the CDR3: TGTGCCAGCAGCCAAGCTCTCGGACTAGCGGGGAGTAATGAGCAGTTCTTC. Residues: CASSQALGLAGSNEQFF.

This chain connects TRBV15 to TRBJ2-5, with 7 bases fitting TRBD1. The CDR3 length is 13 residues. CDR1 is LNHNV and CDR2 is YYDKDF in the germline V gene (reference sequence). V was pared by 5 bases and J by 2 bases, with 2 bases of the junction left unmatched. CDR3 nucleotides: TGTGCCACCAGCGTACAGGGGCAAGAGACCCAGTACTTC. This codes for CATSVQGQETQYF.

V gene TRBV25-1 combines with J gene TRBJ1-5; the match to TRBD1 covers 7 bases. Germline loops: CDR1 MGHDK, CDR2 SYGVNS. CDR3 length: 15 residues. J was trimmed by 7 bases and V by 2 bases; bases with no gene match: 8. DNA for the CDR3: TGTGCCAGCAGTGAAGGGTACAGGGGCGACCAGCCCCAGCATTTT. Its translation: CASSEGYRGDQPQHF.

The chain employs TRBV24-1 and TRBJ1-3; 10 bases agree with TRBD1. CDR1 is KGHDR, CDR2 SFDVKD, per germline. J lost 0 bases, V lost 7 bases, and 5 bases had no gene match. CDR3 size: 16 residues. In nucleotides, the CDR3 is TGTGCCACCAGCCCGGGACAGGGGAGCTCTGGAAACACCATATATTTT. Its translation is CATSPGQGSSGNTIYF.

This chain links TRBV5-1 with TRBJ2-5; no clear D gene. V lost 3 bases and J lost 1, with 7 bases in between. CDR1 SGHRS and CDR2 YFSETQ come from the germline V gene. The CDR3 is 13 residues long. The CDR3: CASSSRGQETQYF. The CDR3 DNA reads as TGCGCCAGCAGCTCGAGAGGCCAAGAGACCCAGTACTTC.

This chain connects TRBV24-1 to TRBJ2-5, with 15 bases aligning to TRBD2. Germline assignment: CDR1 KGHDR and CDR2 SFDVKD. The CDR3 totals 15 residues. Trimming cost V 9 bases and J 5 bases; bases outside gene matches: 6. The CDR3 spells CATSTGTSGRETQYF. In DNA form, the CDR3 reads TGTGCCACCTCTACCGGGACTAGCGGGAGGGAGACCCAGTACTTC.

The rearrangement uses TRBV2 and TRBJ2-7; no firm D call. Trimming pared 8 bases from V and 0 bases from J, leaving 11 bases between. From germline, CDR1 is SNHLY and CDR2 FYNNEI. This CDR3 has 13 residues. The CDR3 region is CASAGPSSYEQYF. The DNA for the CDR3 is TGTGCCAGCGCCGGGCCGAGCTCCTACGAGCAGTACTTC. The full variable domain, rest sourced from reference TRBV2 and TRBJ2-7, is EPEVTQTPSHQVTQMGQEVILRCVPISNHLYFYWYRQILGQKVEFLVSFYNNEISEKSEIFDDQFSVERPDGSNFTLKIRSTKLEDSAMYFCASAGPSSYEQYFGPGTRLTVT.

DNA for the CDR3: TGCGCCAGCAGCCAATCGACAGGGGGCGCGGGAGGGGCCAACGTCCTGACTTTC. It specifies CASSQSTGGAGGANVLTF. V usage is TRBV4-1 and J usage is TRBJ2-6, with 10 nucleotides matching TRBD1. V lost 2 bases, J lost 4 bases, and 8 bases stayed unmatched. Germline V lookup: CDR1 MGHRA, CDR2 YSYEKL. The CDR3 spans 18 residues.

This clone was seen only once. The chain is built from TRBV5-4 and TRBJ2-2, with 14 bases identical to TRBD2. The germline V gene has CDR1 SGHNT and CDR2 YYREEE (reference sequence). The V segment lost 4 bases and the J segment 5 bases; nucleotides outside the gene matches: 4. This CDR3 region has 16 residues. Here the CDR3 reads CASSPGLAGDTGELFF. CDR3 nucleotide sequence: TGTGCCAGCAGCCCGGGACTAGCGGGAGATACCGGGGAGCTGTTTTTT.

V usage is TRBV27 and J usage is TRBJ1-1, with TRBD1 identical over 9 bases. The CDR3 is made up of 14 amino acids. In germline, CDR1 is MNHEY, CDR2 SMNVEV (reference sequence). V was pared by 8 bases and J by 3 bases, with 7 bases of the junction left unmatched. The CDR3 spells CASGPGDRDTEAFF. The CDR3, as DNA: TGTGCCAGCGGCCCCGGGGACAGGGACACTGAAGCTTTCTTT.

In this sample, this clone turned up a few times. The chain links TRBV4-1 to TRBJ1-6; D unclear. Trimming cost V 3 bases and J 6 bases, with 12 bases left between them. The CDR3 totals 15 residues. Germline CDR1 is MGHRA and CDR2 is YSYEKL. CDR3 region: CASSQSRETNSPLHF. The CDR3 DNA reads TGCGCCAGCAGCCAGAGCCGTGAGACTAATTCACCCCTCCACTTT.

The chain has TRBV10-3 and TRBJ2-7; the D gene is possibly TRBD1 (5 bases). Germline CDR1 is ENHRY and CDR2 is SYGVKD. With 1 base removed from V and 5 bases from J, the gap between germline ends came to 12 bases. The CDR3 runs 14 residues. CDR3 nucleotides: TGTGCCATCAGTGAGTACAGCCCAGGGAACGAGCAGTACTTC. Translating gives CAISEYSPGNEQYF.

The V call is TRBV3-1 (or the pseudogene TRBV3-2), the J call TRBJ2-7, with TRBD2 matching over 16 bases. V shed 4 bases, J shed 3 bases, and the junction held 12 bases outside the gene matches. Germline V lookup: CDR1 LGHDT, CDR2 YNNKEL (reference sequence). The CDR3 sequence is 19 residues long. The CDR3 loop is CASSPKGGLAGGTHYEQYF. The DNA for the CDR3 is TGTGCCAGCAGCCCAAAAGGGGGACTAGCGGGAGGGACCCACTACGAGCAGTACTTC.

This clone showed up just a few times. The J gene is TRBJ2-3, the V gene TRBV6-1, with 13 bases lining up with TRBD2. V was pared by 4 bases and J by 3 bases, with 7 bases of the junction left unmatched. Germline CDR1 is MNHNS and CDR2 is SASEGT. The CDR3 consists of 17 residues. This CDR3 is CASSARLTSGRTDTQYF. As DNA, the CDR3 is TGTGCCAGCAGTGCCCGACTGACTAGCGGGAGGACAGATACGCAGTATTTT.

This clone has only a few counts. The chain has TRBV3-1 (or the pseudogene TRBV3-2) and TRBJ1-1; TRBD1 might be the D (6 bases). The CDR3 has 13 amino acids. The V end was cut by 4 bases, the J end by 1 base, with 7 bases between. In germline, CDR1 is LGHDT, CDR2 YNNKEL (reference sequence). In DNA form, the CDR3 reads TGTGCCAGCAGCCGAGGGGGGAACACTGAAGCTTTCTTT. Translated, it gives CASSRGGNTEAFF.

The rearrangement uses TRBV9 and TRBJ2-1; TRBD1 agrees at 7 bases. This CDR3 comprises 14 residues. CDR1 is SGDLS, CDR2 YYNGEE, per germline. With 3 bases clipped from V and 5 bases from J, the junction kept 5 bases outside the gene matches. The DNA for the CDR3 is TGTGCCAGCAGCGGTCGCGACAGGGACAATGAGCAGTTCTTC. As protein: CASSGRDRDNEQFF.

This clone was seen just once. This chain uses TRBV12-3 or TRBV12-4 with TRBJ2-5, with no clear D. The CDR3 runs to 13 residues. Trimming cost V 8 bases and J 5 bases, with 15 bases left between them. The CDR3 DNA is TGTGCCAGCCGAGATTGGGATGCGGAGACCCAGTACTTC. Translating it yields CASRDWDAETQYF.

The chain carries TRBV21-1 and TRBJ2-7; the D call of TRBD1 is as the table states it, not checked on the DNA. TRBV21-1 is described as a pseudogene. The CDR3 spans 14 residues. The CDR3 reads CASTTRDRSYEQYF. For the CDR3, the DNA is TGTGCCAGCACCACCCGGGACAGATCCTACGAGCAGTACTTC.